What follows describes a single T cell receptor beta chain. TCRdb re-called the 5' RACE reads, yielding one record per CDR3 amino acid sequence without DNA. The listing contains about 120,000 distinct CDR3 sequences. This record belongs to a study of T cells expressing NK-cell markers. The CDR3 is 14 residues long. The receptor comes from a woman aged 18 to 69 in good health. The material sequenced was blood T cells: a sorted CD56 or NKG2C T cell subset, CD4+ or CD8+ T cells, or bulk PBMC T cells (not recorded which). The chain recombines TRBV12-3 or TRBV12-4 with TRBJ2-7; TCRdb indicates TRBD1, and absent DNA this call remains unverified. This CDR3 is CASTQGALAYEQYF.